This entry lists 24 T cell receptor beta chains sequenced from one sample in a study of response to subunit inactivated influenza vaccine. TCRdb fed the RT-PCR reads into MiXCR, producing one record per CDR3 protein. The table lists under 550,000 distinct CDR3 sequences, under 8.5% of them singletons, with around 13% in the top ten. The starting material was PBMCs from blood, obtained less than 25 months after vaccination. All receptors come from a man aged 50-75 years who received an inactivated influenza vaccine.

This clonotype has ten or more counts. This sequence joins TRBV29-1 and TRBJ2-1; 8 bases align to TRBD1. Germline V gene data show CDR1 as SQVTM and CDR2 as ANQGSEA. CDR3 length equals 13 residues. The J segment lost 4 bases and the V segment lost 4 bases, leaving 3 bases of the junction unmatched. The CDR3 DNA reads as TGCAGCGTTGCGCGGGACAGGTACAATGAGCAGTTCTTC. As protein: CSVARDRYNEQFF.

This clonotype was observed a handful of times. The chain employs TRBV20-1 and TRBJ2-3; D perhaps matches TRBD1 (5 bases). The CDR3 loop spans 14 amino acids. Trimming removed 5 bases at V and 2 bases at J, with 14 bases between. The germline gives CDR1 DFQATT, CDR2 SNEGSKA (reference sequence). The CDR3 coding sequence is TGCAGTGCTCCCTATCAGGGTCACACAGATACGCAGTATTTT. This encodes CSAPYQGHTDTQYF.

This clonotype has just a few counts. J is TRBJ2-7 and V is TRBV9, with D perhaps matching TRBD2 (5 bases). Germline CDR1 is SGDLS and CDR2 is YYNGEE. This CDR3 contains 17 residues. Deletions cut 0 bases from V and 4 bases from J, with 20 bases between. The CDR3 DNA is TGTGCCAGCAGCGTAGTGTGTTCGTATTTCGGGGATTACGAGCAGTACTTC. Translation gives CASSVVCSYFGDYEQYF.

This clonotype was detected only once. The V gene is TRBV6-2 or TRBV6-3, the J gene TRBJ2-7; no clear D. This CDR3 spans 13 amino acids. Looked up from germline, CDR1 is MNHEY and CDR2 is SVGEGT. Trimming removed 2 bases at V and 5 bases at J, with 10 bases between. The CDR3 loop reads CASSYPVADEQYF. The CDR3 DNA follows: TGTGCCAGCAGTTACCCCGTAGCCGACGAGCAGTACTTC.

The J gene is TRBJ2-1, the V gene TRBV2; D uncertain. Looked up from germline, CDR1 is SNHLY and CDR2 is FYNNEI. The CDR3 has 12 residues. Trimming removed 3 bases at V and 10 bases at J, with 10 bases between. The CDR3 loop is CASSEGFREQFF. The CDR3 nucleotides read TGTGCCAGCAGTGAGGGGTTCCGGGAGCAGTTCTTC.

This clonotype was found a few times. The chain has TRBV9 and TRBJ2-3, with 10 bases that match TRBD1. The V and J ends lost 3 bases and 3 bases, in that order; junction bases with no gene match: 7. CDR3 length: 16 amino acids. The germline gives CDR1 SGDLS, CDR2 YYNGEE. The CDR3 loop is CASSATGGPRTDTQYF. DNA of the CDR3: TGTGCCAGCAGCGCGACAGGGGGCCCGAGAACAGATACGCAGTATTTT.

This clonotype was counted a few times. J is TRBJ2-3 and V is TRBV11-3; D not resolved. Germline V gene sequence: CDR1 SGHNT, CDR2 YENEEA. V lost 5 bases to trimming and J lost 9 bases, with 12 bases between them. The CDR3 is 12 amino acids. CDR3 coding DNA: TGTGCCAGCAGCCCAAACCGACTGACGCAGTATTTT. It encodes CASSPNRLTQYF.

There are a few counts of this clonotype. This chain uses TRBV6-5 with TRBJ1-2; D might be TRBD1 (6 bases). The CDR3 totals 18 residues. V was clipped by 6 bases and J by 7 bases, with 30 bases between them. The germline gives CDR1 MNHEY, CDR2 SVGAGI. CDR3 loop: CASSLMLGQHPLLGGYTF. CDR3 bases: TGTGCCAGCAGCTTAATGCTTGGACAGCACCCACTCCTCGGTGGCTACACCTTC.

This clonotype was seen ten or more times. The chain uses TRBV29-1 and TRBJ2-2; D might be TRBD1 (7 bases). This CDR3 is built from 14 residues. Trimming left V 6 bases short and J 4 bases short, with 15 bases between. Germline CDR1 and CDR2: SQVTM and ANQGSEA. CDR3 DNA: TGCAGCGTCCGGCGGGACAGTCTCACCGGGGAGCTGTTTTTT. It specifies CSVRRDSLTGELFF.

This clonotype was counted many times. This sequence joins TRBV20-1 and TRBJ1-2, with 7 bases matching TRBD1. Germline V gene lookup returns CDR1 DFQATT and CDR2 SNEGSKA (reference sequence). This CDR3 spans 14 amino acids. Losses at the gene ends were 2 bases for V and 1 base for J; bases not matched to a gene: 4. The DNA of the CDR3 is TGCAGTGCTAGACCCCGGGACAGTAACTATGGCTACACCTTC. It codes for CSARPRDSNYGYTF.

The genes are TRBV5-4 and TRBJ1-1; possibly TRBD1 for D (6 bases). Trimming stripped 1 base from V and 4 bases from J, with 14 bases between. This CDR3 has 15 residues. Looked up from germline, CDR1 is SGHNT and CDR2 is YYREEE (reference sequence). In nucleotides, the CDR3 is TGTGCCAGCAGCTTGAAGGGGCAGGGGAGCACTGAAGCTTTCTTT. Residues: CASSLKGQGSTEAFF.

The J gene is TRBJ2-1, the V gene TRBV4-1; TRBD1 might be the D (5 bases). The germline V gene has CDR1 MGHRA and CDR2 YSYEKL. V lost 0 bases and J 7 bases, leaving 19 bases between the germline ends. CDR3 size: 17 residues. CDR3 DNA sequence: TGCGCCAGCAGCCAAGAGCAGGGAATGATTTGGACGAATGAGCAGTTCTTC. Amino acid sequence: CASSQEQGMIWTNEQFF.

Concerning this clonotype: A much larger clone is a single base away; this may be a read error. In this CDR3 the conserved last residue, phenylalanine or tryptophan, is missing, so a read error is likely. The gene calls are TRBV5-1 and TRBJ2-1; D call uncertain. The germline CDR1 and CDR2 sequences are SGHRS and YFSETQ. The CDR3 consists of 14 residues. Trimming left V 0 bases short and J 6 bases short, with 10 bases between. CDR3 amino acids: CASSLEKGFNEQFS. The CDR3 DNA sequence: TGCGCCAGCAGCTTGGAGAAAGGTTTCAATGAGCAGTTCTCC.

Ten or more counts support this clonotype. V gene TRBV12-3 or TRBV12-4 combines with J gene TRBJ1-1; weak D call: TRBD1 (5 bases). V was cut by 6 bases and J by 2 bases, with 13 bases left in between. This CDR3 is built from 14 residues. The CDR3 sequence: CASRRGSLNTEAFF. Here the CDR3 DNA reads TGTGCCAGCAGAAGGGGCAGCCTTAACACTGAAGCTTTCTTT.

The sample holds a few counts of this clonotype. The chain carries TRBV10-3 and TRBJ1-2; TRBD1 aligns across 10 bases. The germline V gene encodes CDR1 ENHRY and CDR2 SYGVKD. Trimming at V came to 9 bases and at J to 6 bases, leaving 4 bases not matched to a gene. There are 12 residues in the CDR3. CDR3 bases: TGTGCCATTTCGGACAGGGGGAATGGCTACACCTTC. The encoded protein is CAISDRGNGYTF.

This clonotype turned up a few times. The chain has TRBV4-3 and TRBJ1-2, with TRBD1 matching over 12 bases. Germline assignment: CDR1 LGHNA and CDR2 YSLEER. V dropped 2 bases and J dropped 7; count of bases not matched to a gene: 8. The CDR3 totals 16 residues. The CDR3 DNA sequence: TGCGCCAGCAGCCAAAGTCCCGGGACAGGGGGCGTTGGCTACACCTTC. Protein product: CASSQSPGTGGVGYTF.

The DNA of the CDR3 is TGTGCCAGCAGCGTAGGCCCTAGGCCCCCCTACAATGAGCAGTTCTTC. This encodes CASSVGPRPPYNEQFF. The chain uses TRBV9 and TRBJ2-1; D gene ambiguous. From germline, CDR1 is SGDLS and CDR2 YYNGEE. The CDR3 spans 16 residues. Trimming removed 0 bases at V and 2 bases at J, with 12 bases between.

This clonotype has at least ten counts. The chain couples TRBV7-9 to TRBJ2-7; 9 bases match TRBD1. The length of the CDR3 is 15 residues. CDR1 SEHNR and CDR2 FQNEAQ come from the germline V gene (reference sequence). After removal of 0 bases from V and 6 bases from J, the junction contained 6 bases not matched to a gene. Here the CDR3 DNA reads TGTGCCAGCAGCTTAGCGTCGGGACAGGGATCCGAGCAGTACTTC. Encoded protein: CASSLASGQGSEQYF.

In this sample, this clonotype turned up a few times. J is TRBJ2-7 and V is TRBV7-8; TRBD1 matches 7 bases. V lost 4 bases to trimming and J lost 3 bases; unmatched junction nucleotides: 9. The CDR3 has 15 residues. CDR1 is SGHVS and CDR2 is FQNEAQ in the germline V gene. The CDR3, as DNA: TGTGCCAGCAGCTCGCCCCAGGGGGTTGGCTACGAGCAGTACTTC. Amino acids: CASSSPQGVGYEQYF.

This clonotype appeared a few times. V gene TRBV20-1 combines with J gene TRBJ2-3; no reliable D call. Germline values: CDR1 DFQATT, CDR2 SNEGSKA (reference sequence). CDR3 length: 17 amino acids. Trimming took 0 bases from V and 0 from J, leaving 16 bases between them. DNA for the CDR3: TGCAGTGCTAGAGATCGGTCACCCGAGACTAGCACAGATACGCAGTATTTT. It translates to CSARDRSPETSTDTQYF.

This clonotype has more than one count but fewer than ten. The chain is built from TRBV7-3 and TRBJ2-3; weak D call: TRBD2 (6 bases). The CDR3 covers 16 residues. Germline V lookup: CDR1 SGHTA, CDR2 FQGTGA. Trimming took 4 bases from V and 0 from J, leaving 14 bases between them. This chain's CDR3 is CASSSSGLVSTDTQYF. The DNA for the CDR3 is TGTGCCAGCAGCTCCTCGGGACTGGTTAGCACAGATACGCAGTATTTT.

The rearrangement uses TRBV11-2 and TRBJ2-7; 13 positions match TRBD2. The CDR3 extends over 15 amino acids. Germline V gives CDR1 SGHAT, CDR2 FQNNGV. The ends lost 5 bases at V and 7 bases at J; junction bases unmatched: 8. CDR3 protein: CASSEGTSGAREQYF. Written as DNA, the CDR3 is TGTGCCAGCAGCGAAGGGACTAGCGGGGCTCGAGAGCAGTACTTC.

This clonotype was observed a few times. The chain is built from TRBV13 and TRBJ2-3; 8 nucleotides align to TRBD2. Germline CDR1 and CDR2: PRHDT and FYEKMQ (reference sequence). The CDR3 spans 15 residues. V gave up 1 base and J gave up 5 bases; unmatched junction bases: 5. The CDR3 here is CASSLDGGGIDTQYF. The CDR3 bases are TGTGCCAGCAGCTTAGACGGCGGGGGGATAGATACGCAGTATTTT.

CDR3 sequence (DNA): TGCGCCAGCAGCACCGGACTAGCGGGGGGCTCCTACGAGCAGTACTTC. Translated: CASSTGLAGGSYEQYF. The V gene is TRBV5-1, the J gene TRBJ2-7, with 14 bases matching TRBD2. Germline lookup yields CDR1 SGHRS and CDR2 YFSETQ. V trimming: 4 bases; J trimming: 0 bases; junction bases outside the gene matches: 3. The CDR3 spans 16 residues. The full variable domain, completed using reference TRBV5-1 and TRBJ2-7, is KAGVTQTPRYLIKTRGQQVTLSCSPISGHRSVSWYQQTPGQGLQFLFEYFSETQRNKGNFPGRFSGRQFSNSRSEMNVSTLELGDSALYLCASSTGLAGGSYEQYFGPGTRLTVT.